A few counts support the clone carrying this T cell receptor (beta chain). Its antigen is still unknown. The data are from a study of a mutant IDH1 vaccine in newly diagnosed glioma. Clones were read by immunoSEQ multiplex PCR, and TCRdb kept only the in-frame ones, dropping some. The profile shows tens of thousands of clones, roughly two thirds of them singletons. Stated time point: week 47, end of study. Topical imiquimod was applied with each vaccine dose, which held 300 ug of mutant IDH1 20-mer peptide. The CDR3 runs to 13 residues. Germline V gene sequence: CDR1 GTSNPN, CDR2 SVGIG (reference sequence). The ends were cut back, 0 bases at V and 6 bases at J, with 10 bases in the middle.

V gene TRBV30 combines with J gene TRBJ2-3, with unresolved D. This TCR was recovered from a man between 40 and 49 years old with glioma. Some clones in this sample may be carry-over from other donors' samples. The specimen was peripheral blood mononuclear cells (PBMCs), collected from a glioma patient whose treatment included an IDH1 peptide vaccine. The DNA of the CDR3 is TGTGCCTGGAGTGTAGCTGTAGGGGATACGCAGTATTTT. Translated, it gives CAWSVAVGDTQYF.